Here is one T cell receptor (beta chain) with its context. The antigen is undetermined. This CDR3 comprises 13 residues. The V gene's germline CDR1 is MNHNS and CDR2 SASEGT. V was clipped by 4 bases and J by 10 bases, with 14 bases between them. Profiling relied on immunoSEQ multiplex PCR, and the TCRdb table lists in-frame clones only, not all of them. In the table there are about 41,000 clones, 78% of which are singletons. This entry belongs to a study of OX40 agonist ivuxolimab in advanced cancers. Study as a whole: Ivuxolimab, an agonistic anti-OX40 (CD134) antibody, was given to patients. Patients with hepatocellular carcinoma, melanoma, renal cell or head and neck cancer made up the dose-escalation patients. Enrollees could have had prior anti-PD-1, anti-PD-L1 or anti-CTLA-4 therapy, which 40% had received. Whole-study results and caveats: Not determined was the antigen specificity of the expanded peripheral T cells.

Material: CD4+ or CD8+ T cells sorted from blood, obtained in a trial of the OX40 agonist ivuxolimab. The source of this sequence is an adult with an advanced solid tumor such as melanoma, head and neck, liver or kidney cancer. The chain links TRBV6-1 to TRBJ2-1, with unresolved D. CDR3: CASSAVAVGEQFF. The CDR3, as DNA: TGTGCCAGCAGTGCAGTTGCCGTGGGGGAGCAGTTCTTC.